What follows are 13 T cell receptor beta chains derived from one specimen sequenced in a study of T-cell memory formation after mild COVID-19. TCRdb reanalysed the 5' RACE reads using MiXCR and keeps one entry per CDR3 protein. The sample consists of about 410,000 distinct CDR3 sequences, less than 25% of them appearing once. The sample consisted of PBMCs or a T cell subset sorted from them (not recorded which). The receptor set was obtained from an adult woman who had mild COVID-19 (a few samples of this study predate the infection). Cell type and time point are not known.

This clonotype was counted at least ten times. The CDR3: CASSRIYEQYF. As DNA, the CDR3 is TGTGCCAGCAGCAGAATATACGAGCAGTACTTC. V and J are TRBV12-3 or TRBV12-4 and TRBJ2-7; D not certain. The germline V and J ends were trimmed by 6 bases and 4 bases, with 7 bases remaining between them. The CDR3 is 11 residues long.

This clonotype has more than one count but fewer than ten. V and J are TRBV6-6 and TRBJ2-7, with D unclear. V lost 3 bases and J 0 bases, leaving 12 bases between the germline ends. CDR3 size: 15 residues. The V gene's germline CDR1 is MNHNY and CDR2 SVGAGI (reference sequence). DNA of the CDR3: TGTGCCAGCAGTTATGAACAGATAACCTCCTACGAGCAGTACTTC. Its protein product is CASSYEQITSYEQYF.

This clonotype was observed a handful of times. V usage is TRBV19 and J usage is TRBJ1-1; unclear D gene. V was trimmed by 10 bases and J by 2 bases, leaving 14 bases between them. Germline lookup yields CDR1 LNHDA and CDR2 SQIVND (reference sequence). This CDR3 is built from 13 residues. Written as DNA, the CDR3 is TGTGCCATCGTCAGCCGAGGAAACACTGAAGCTTTCTTT. It specifies CAIVSRGNTEAFF.

This chain uses TRBV7-6 with TRBJ1-1; maybe TRBD1 (6 bases). Germline CDR1 SGHVS, CDR2 FNYEAQ. The V gene lost 5 bases and the J gene lost 0 bases, with 16 bases spanning the gap. This CDR3 spans 16 amino acids. CDR3 amino acids: CASSLRTGMLNTEAFF. The CDR3 bases are TGTGCCAGCAGCCTCCGCACAGGGATGTTGAACACTGAAGCTTTCTTT.

This clonotype was observed a handful of times. The chain couples TRBV12-3 or TRBV12-4 to TRBJ2-3; no firm D call. The CDR3 has 15 amino acids. Trimming took 7 bases from V and 2 from J, leaving 16 bases between them. DNA of the CDR3: TGTGCCAGCACGGATGTGGACGGATACACAGATACGCAGTATTTT. Translated, it gives CASTDVDGYTDTQYF.

This chain joins TRBV9 and TRBJ2-7; no firm D call. Germline CDR1 SGDLS, CDR2 YYNGEE. CDR3 length: 13 amino acids. V lost 0 bases to trimming and J lost 6 bases, with 10 bases between them. The CDR3 nucleotides are TGTGCCAGCAGCGTAGCCCCCGGTTCCGAGCAGTACTTC. Its protein product is CASSVAPGSEQYF.

This clonotype was seen only a few times. Here the CDR3 reads CSVESNRGSSSGANVLTF. Written as DNA, the CDR3 is TGCAGCGTTGAATCTAACCGGGGGTCATCCTCTGGGGCCAACGTCCTGACTTTC. This chain uses TRBV29-1 with TRBJ2-6; tentative D call: TRBD2 (6 bases). Trimming pared 2 bases from V and 0 bases from J, leaving 17 bases between. This CDR3 comprises 18 residues. The germline CDR1 and CDR2 sequences are SQVTM and ANQGSEA.

A few counts support this clonotype. The chain links TRBV5-5 to TRBJ2-2; D possibly matches TRBD1 or TRBD2 (5 bases each). This CDR3 has 15 residues. Trimming shortened V by 4 bases and J by 6 bases, and 16 bases separated the two germline ends. CDR1 SGHKS and CDR2 YYEKEE come from the germline V gene (reference sequence). CDR3 sequence: CASSRGDASAGELFF. DNA for the CDR3: TGTGCCAGCAGCCGAGGGGATGCCAGTGCCGGGGAGCTGTTTTTT.

V and J are TRBV5-5 and TRBJ1-1; weak D call: TRBD1 (5 bases). Germline V gene data show CDR1 as SGHKS and CDR2 as YYEKEE (reference sequence). V was clipped by 3 bases and J by 10 bases, with 19 bases between them. This CDR3 has 14 residues. This chain's CDR3 is CASSSHGGVRGAFF. CDR3 sequence (DNA): TGTGCCAGCAGCTCCCACGGGGGGGTGCGTGGAGCTTTCTTT. The full variable domain, rest sourced from reference TRBV5-5 and TRBJ1-1, is DAGVTQSPTHLIKTRGQQVTLRCSPISGHKSVSWYQQVLGQGPQFIFQYYEKEERGRGNFPDRFSARQFPNYSSELNVNALLLGDSALYLCASSSHGGVRGAFFGQGTRLTVV.

This clonotype came up a few times. This chain joins TRBV5-1 and TRBJ1-1, with D possibly TRBD1 on 6 matching bases. V lost 2 bases, J lost 3 bases, and 11 bases lay in between. This CDR3 region has 14 residues. The germline CDR1 and CDR2 sequences are SGHRS and YFSETQ. The CDR3 spells CASSFNRADTEAFF. CDR3 nucleotide sequence: TGCGCCAGCAGCTTTAACAGGGCCGACACTGAAGCTTTCTTT.

The table lists this clonotype with a count of one. The chain joins TRBV3-1 to TRBJ2-7, with D unresolved. CDR1 LGHDT and CDR2 YNNKEL come from the germline V gene (reference sequence). The CDR3 is 15 amino acids. The germline V and J ends were trimmed by 1 base and 3 bases, with 13 bases remaining between them. CDR3 in amino acids: CASSQGSWDRYEQYF. The DNA of the CDR3 is TGTGCCAGCAGCCAAGGTTCCTGGGATCGCTACGAGCAGTACTTC.

This clonotype was found a few times. The gene calls are TRBV4-1 and TRBJ2-2; 12 bases align to TRBD1. This CDR3 comprises 18 residues. Looked up from germline, CDR1 is MGHRA and CDR2 is YSYEKL. The V gene end was trimmed by 0 bases and the J gene end by 5 bases; junction bases not matched to a gene: 7. The CDR3 DNA sequence: TGCGCCAGCAGCCAAGAAAGGGGACAGGGGGCGAGTACCGGGGAGCTGTTTTTT. Its protein is CASSQERGQGASTGELFF.

This chain joins TRBV18 and TRBJ2-4, with D possibly TRBD1 on 6 matching bases. The CDR3 consists of 16 residues. CDR1 is KGHSH, CDR2 LQKENI, per germline. With 0 bases removed from V and 2 bases from J, the gap between germline ends came to 11 bases. The CDR3 is CASSPPQGQTKNIQYF. CDR3 DNA sequence: TGTGCCAGCTCACCACCCCAGGGACAAACCAAAAACATTCAGTACTTC. The whole variable domain, remainder taken from reference TRBV18 and TRBJ2-4, is NAGVMQNPRHLVRRRGQEARLRCSPMKGHSHVYWYRQLPEEGLKFMVYLQKENIIDESGMPKERFSAEFPKEGPSILRIQQVVRGDSAAYFCASSPPQGQTKNIQYFGAGTRLSVL.